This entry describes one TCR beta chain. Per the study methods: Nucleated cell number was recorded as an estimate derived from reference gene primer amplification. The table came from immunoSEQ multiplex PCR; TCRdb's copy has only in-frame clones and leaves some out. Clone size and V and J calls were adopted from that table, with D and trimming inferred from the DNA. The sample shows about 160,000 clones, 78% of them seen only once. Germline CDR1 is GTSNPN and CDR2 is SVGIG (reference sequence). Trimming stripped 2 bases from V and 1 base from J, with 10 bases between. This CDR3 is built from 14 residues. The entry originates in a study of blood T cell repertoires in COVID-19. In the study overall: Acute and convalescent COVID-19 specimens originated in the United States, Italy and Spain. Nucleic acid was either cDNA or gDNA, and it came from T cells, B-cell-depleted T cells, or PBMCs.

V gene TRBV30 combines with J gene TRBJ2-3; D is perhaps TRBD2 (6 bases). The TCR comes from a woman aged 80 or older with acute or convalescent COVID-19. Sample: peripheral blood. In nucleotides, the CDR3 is TGTGCCTGGAGTAGGAGGGGCGGCACAGATACGCAGTATTTT. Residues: CAWSRRGGTDTQYF.